One and the same sample provided the 6 T cell receptor beta chains below, sequenced in a study of T cell repertoires in cytomegalovirus infection. TCRdb reprocessed the reads with MiXCR, giving one entry per CDR3 protein. The table records around 210,000 distinct CDR3 sequences, about 7% of them present only once. Sequencing was done on a sample of PBMCs. The receptors originated from a human donor in good health (CMV status not recorded). Some clones in this sample may be carry-over from other donors' samples.

The sample holds many counts of this clonotype. V gene TRBV7-2 combines with J gene TRBJ1-2; 7 bases are shared with TRBD1. The V gene end was trimmed by 2 bases and the J gene end by 3 bases; junction bases not matched to a gene: 12. The CDR3 totals 17 residues. The germline CDR1 and CDR2 sequences are SGHTA and FQGNSA. The CDR3 spells CASSLNLQGTLDYGYTF. The CDR3 region has the DNA TGTGCCAGCAGCTTAAATCTACAGGGGACGCTAGACTATGGCTACACCTTC.

Ten or more counts support this clonotype. The rearrangement links TRBV7-9 to TRBJ1-1, with TRBD1 identical over 7 bases. Germline V gene lookup returns CDR1 SEHNR and CDR2 FQNEAQ (reference sequence). The trim removed 4 bases at V and 2 bases at J, leaving 13 bases unmatched. The CDR3 has 17 amino acids. CDR3 region: CASSWRNRGVINTEAFF. The CDR3 bases are TGTGCCAGCAGCTGGCGGAACAGGGGTGTTATCAACACTGAAGCTTTCTTT.

This clonotype was seen repeatedly, ten times or more. CDR3 nucleotide sequence: TGTGCCAGCAGACAGGGGGTGATGAACACTGAAGCTTTCTTT. It specifies CASRQGVMNTEAFF. The rearrangement uses TRBV6-2 or TRBV6-3 and TRBJ1-1; 8 nucleotides match TRBD1. Germline values: CDR1 MNHEY, CDR2 SVGEGT. The CDR3 is 14 residues long. After removal of 6 bases from V and 0 bases from J, the junction contained 3 bases not matched to a gene.

Ten or more counts support this clonotype. The chain couples TRBV29-1 to TRBJ2-2; TRBD1 matches at 8 bases. Germline lookup yields CDR1 SQVTM and CDR2 ANQGSEA. CDR3 length: 15 residues. Unmatched junction bases numbered 2, after V lost 2 bases and J lost 0 bases. The CDR3 nucleotides are TGCAGCGTTGAAAGCAGGGGGCCGAACACCGGGGAGCTGTTTTTT. Translation: CSVESRGPNTGELFF.

With regard to this clonotype: A much larger clone lies one base from this, so it may be a read error. The chain uses TRBV2 and TRBJ1-2, with 9 nucleotides matching TRBD1. This CDR3 has 15 residues. J was trimmed by 8 bases and V by 4 bases; bases with no gene match: 11. Germline-derived CDR1 and CDR2 are SNHLY and FYNNEI. The CDR3 region is CASSVDTGGAGGYTF. CDR3 sequence (DNA): TGTGCCAGCAGTGTGGATACAGGGGGCGCGGGAGGCTACACCTTC.

CDR3 sequence reads: CASSLEPGKNTEAFF. CDR3 sequence (DNA): TGTGCCAGCAGCTTAGAACCAGGGAAGAACACTGAAGCTTTCTTT. The chain has TRBV7-2 and TRBJ1-1; perhaps TRBD1 as D (5 bases). Germline values: CDR1 SGHTA, CDR2 FQGNSA. V was shortened by 1 base and J by 1 base, with 10 bases between the two germline ends. The CDR3 runs to 15 residues.